These 8 T cell receptor beta chains originate from one sample sequenced in a study of molecular identifiers for immune sequencing clone quantification. MiXCR was run by TCRdb on the PCR reads, yielding one entry per CDR3 protein. The repertoire holds more than 450,000 distinct CDR3 sequences, with about 25% as singletons. Sequencing was performed on naive CD8+ T cells from blood, with Jurkat cell RNA spiked in. Subset in this sample: FACS-sorted CD8+CD4-CCR7+CD45RA+ naive T cells. The receptor set was obtained from a human donor in good health. Some libraries in this study had Jurkat cell RNA spiked in.

The chain combines TRBV3-1 with TRBJ2-1; the D gene is possibly TRBD1 (6 bases). The CDR3 is 15 residues long. V was trimmed by 4 bases and J by 6 bases, leaving 16 bases between them. CDR1 is LGHDT, CDR2 YNNKEL, per germline (reference sequence). CDR3 nucleotide sequence: TGTGCCAGCAGCCTTGGACAGCTTAAATCCAATGAGCAGTTCTTC. It is translated as CASSLGQLKSNEQFF.

Only a few counts were recorded for this clonotype. This chain uses TRBV28 with TRBJ2-7, with D perhaps matching TRBD1 or TRBD2 (6 bases each). The V end was cut by 6 bases, the J end by 4 bases, with 25 bases between. From germline, CDR1 is MDHEN and CDR2 SYDVKM. This CDR3 region has 17 residues. CDR3 in amino acids: CASSSRRSHGGWYEQYF. The CDR3 bases are TGTGCCAGCAGCTCCCGAAGGTCACACGGGGGCTGGTACGAGCAGTACTTC.

V usage is TRBV28 and J usage is TRBJ2-5, with TRBD1 as a possible D gene (5 bases). Germline CDR1 and CDR2: MDHEN and SYDVKM. Trimming took 8 bases from V and 2 from J, leaving 15 bases between them. The CDR3 is 14 amino acids. The CDR3 DNA follows: TGTGCCAGCGGCCACGACAGAGCACAAGAGACCCAGTACTTC. This translates into CASGHDRAQETQYF.

This clonotype was observed at least ten times. V usage is TRBV7-9 and J usage is TRBJ2-6; D ambiguous. The V end lost 4 bases, the J end lost 0 bases, and 16 bases lay between the germline ends. CDR3 size: 18 residues. CDR1 and CDR2 (germline): SEHNR, FQNEAQ (reference sequence). For the CDR3, the DNA is TGTGCCAGCAGCTCCGGCTTCAATGTTAACTCTGGGGCCAACGTCCTGACTTTC. Translated: CASSSGFNVNSGANVLTF.

A single count supports this clonotype. A much larger clone lies one base from this, so it may be a read error. As DNA, the CDR3 is TGTGCCAGCAGCTTAACAAGGATTTGGAGGAACACTGAAGCTTTCTTT. This encodes CASSLTRIWRNTEAFF. This sequence joins TRBV7-6 and TRBJ1-1, with D unresolved. V lost 2 bases, J lost 1 base, and 14 bases lay in between. The CDR3 has 16 amino acids. Germline V lookup: CDR1 SGHVS, CDR2 FNYEAQ.

This clonotype has only a few counts. The chain joins TRBV5-6 to TRBJ2-7; D not certain. Germline lookup yields CDR1 SGHDT and CDR2 YYEEEE. V lost 0 bases and J 2 bases, leaving 9 bases between the germline ends. This CDR3 spans 14 amino acids. The CDR3 here is CASSLDRATYEQYF. CDR3 nucleotides: TGTGCCAGCAGCTTGGACCGGGCCACCTACGAGCAGTACTTC.

This clonotype was detected ten times or more. This chain connects TRBV9 to TRBJ2-7; D may match TRBD1 or TRBD2 (5 bases each). Per the germline V gene, CDR1 is SGDLS and CDR2 is YYNGEE. The ends were cut back, 1 base at V and 5 bases at J, with 13 bases in the middle. The CDR3 spans 14 residues. The CDR3 DNA reads TGTGCCAGCAGCGTAAGCCCCGGGGCGAACGAGCAGTACTTC. Translation gives CASSVSPGANEQYF.

This clonotype has only a few counts. This chain uses TRBV19 with TRBJ1-1; D is unclear. V dropped 3 bases and J dropped 0 bases, with 20 bases sitting between them. The CDR3 covers 18 residues. Germline V CDR1 and CDR2: LNHDA, SQIVND (reference sequence). The CDR3 coding sequence is TGTGCCAGTAGTATCTCCCCCAGTCGCGGATGGCTGAACACTGAAGCTTTCTTT. Translation gives CASSISPSRGWLNTEAFF.